Below are 31 T cell receptor beta chains sequenced from a single sample in a study of tumor and adjacent non-tumor tissue in lung cancer (dated by TCRdb to the late 2010s). RNA was isolated from bulk, unsorted tissue, and RNA quality was assessed with a NanoDrop ND-1000 and an Agilent 2100. The receptor library was made with multiplex PCR. Sequencing took place on an Illumina HiSeq 2500. Following protocols modified from ARM-PCR, the researchers constructed TCRbeta libraries through three rounds of nested PCR with primers (Table S4). Using fastp trimming at Q25 and MiXCR clonotype assembly, TCRdb reanalyzed the public sequencing data and kept in-frame beta chains. Records with the same CDR3 protein are collapsed into one entry carrying the most frequent genes and DNA. A total of tens of thousands of distinct CDR3 sequences appear in this sample, about two thirds of them only once. Clones ranked in the top ten supply 8% to 10% of the sample.

The sample consisted of lung tumor tissue. The receptors come from a middle-aged woman with non-small cell lung cancer.

As for this clonotype: At one end the junction does not follow the germline gene, possibly because of a read error. The J gene is TRBJ2-7, the V gene TRBV11-2, with 9 bases matching TRBD2. Germline CDR1 SGHAT, CDR2 FQNNGV. This CDR3 has 15 amino acids. CDR3 DNA: TGTGCCAGCAGCCACCCCGAGACTAGCGGTTACGAGCAATACTTC. The encoded protein is CASSHPETSGYEQYF.

Notes on this clonotype: The germline gene is not matched at one end of the junction; a read error may be the cause. The chain employs TRBV11-3 and TRBJ2-3; tentative D call: TRBD1 (6 bases). Germline V gene data show CDR1 as SGHNT and CDR2 as YENEEA. CDR3 length: 13 residues. CDR3 sequence reads: CTSCGGGRNTQYF. CDR3 DNA sequence: TGTACCAGCTGTGGTGGGGGCCGGAATACGCAGTACTTT. The whole variable domain, filled in from reference TRBV11-3 and TRBJ2-3, reads EAGVVQSPRYKIIEKKQPVAFWCNPISGHNTLYWYLQNLGQGPELLIRYENEEAVDDSQLPKDRFSAERLKGVDSTLKIQPAELGDSAVYLCTSCGGGRNTQYFGPGTRLTVL.

Notes on this clonotype: Being one base from a much bigger clone, this may be a read error. The chain carries TRBV18 and TRBJ1-5; no reliable D call. TRBJ2-3 explains the end of the DNA better; the J call may be wrong. Germline CDR1 and CDR2: KGHSH and LQKENI. CDR3 length: 16 residues. CDR3 amino acids: CASSPGTNARNQPQYF. The DNA of the CDR3 is TGTGCCAGCTCACCAGGAACGAATGCCCGCAATCAGCCCCAGTATTTT.

Comments on this clonotype: A read error may account for a junction end that differs from germline. The chain combines TRBV9 with TRBJ2-7; a possible D gene is TRBD2 (5 bases). This CDR3 has 15 residues. CDR1 SGDLS and CDR2 YYNGEE come from the germline V gene. The CDR3 DNA reads TGTGCCATCAGCGTAGGATCGGGAAAGACCTACGAGCAGTACTTC. It is translated as CAISVGSGKTYEQYF.

With respect to this clonotype: In this CDR3 the conserved last residue, phenylalanine or tryptophan, is missing, so a read error is likely. The chain has TRBV12-5 and TRBJ1-6; tentatively, D is TRBD1 (6 bases). Germline values: CDR1 LGHNT, CDR2 FRNRAP. The length of the CDR3 is 13 residues. The CDR3 reads CASGLVQGSSLHI. The CDR3 DNA follows: TGTGCTAGTGGTTTGGTACAGGGTTCATCCCTCCACATT.

This clonotype was seen more than once but under ten times. Just one base apart from a much larger clone, this may be a read error. The V and J genes are TRBV14 and TRBJ2-1, with a tentative D call TRBD2 (6 bases). CDR3 size: 11 residues. Germline CDR1 reads SGHDN; CDR2 reads FVKESK. CDR3 residues: CVSSGYNEQFF. For the CDR3, the DNA is TGTGTCAGCAGCGGGTACAATGAGCAGTTCTTC.

Note on this clonotype: At one end the junction does not follow the germline gene, possibly because of a read error. The V and J genes are TRBV29-1 and TRBJ2-5, with a possible D match to TRBD2 (5 bases). Germline V gene lookup returns CDR1 SQVTM and CDR2 ANQGSEA. The CDR3 covers 12 residues. The CDR3 nucleotides are TGCAGCGTTGGTGACTATAAAGAGACGCAGTACTTC. Its translation: CSVGDYKETQYF.

This clonotype was counted many times. The V call is TRBV6-5, the J call TRBJ2-2; 9 nucleotides align to TRBD1. Germline V gene lookup returns CDR1 MNHEY and CDR2 SVGAGI. The length of the CDR3 is 16 residues. Losses at the gene ends were 7 bases for V and 5 bases for J; bases not matched to a gene: 11. In nucleotides, the CDR3 is TGTGCCAGCAAAATTTCCCCGACAGGGGGGACCGGGGAGCTGTTTTTT. Amino acids: CASKISPTGGTGELFF.

On this clonotype: The junction does not match germline at one end; this may be a read error. The gene calls are TRBV4-1 and TRBJ2-3, with D maybe TRBD2 (5 bases). The CDR3 totals 15 residues. Per germline, CDR1 MGHRA and CDR2 YSYEKL. The CDR3 loop reads CASSQDLPSTDTQYF. In nucleotides, the CDR3 is TGCGCCAGCAGCCAAGATTTGCCTAGCACAGATACTCAGTATTTT.

In the case of this clonotype: Germline is not matched at one junction end, which may reflect a read error. The V and J genes are TRBV11-2 and TRBJ2-3, with D tentatively TRBD1 (6 bases). The CDR3 has 16 amino acids. Germline V CDR1 and CDR2: SGHAT, FQNNGV. As DNA, the CDR3 is TGTGTCAGCAGCTTTGATGGACAGAGCGGCTCAGATACGCAGTATTTT. The encoded protein is CVSSFDGQSGSDTQYF. The variable domain in full, completed from reference TRBV11-2 and TRBJ2-3, reads EAGVAQSPRYKIIEKRQSVAFWCNPISGHATLYWYQQILGQGPKLLIQFQNNGVVDDSQLPKDRFSAERLKGVDSTLKIQPAKLEDSAVYLCVSSFDGQSGSDTQYFGPGTRLTVL.

The sample holds one count of this clonotype. The chain recombines TRBV19 with TRBJ2-7; D unresolved. The CDR3 runs to 12 residues. V lost 10 bases and J lost 5, with 15 bases in between. In germline, CDR1 is LNHDA, CDR2 SQIVND (reference sequence). This CDR3 is CATVDRIHEQYF. The DNA for the CDR3 is TGTGCCACCGTGGATCGAATCCACGAGCAGTACTTC.

The chain carries TRBV30 and TRBJ1-2; D unresolved. The germline CDR1 and CDR2 sequences are GTSNPN and SVGIG (reference sequence). V lost 2 bases to trimming and J lost 3 bases, with 10 bases between them. The length of the CDR3 is 13 residues. CDR3 in DNA: TGTGCCTGGAGTAGGGCGCAGGACTATGGCTACACCTTC. This codes for CAWSRAQDYGYTF. The variable domain in full, completed from reference TRBV30 and TRBJ1-2, reads SQTIHQWPATLVQPVGSPLSLECTVEGTSNPNLYWYRQAAGRGLQLLFYSVGIGQISSEVPQNLSASRPQDRQFILSSKKLLLSDSGFYLCAWSRAQDYGYTFGSGTRLTVV.

The count of this clonotype is one. An end of the junction does not agree with germline; a read error may underlie this. The V call is TRBV6-2 or TRBV6-3, the J call TRBJ2-1, with 7 bases lining up with TRBD2. Germline-derived CDR1 and CDR2 are MNHEY and SVGEGT. This CDR3 comprises 14 residues. The CDR3 DNA reads TGTGCCAGCAACTCGATGCGGGAGCGAAATGAGCACTTCTTC. Its translation is CASNSMRERNEHFF.

Comment on this clonotype: Germline and junction disagree at one end, which may indicate a read error. The V gene is TRBV29-1, the J gene TRBJ2-7; TRBD1 matches at 8 bases. Germline CDR1 SQVTM, CDR2 ANQGSEA. This CDR3 comprises 9 residues. CDR3 DNA sequence: TGTTGCGTTGGAGACAGGGGAGCCTTC. This codes for CCVGDRGAF.

Remarks on this clonotype: One junction end disagrees with the germline gene, perhaps due to a read error. The chain uses TRBV7-9 and TRBJ2-3; 11 bases are shared with TRBD2. Per germline, CDR1 SEHNR and CDR2 FQNEAQ (reference sequence). The CDR3 is 17 residues long. In DNA form, the CDR3 reads TGCGCCAGCAGCTTTGGTTTGACTAGCGGGGACACAGATATGCAGTATTTT. Its translation is CASSFGLTSGDTDMQYF.

Concerning this clonotype: Since the CDR3 does not end with the conserved phenylalanine or tryptophan, this likely comes from a read error. The J gene is TRBJ2-2, the V gene TRBV6-5; 11 bases agree with TRBD2. The CDR3 runs to 14 residues. Germline lookup yields CDR1 MNHEY and CDR2 SVGAGI. Here the CDR3 DNA reads TGTGCCTGCAGTTACTCTAGCGGGAGGGGGGAGCTGTTTATT. Translation gives CACSYSSGRGELFI.

With regard to this clonotype: One end of the junction fails to match germline, which may point to a read error. The rearrangement joins TRBV29-1 to TRBJ2-3; D gene ambiguous. The CDR3 spans 13 residues. CDR1 and CDR2 from the germline V gene are SQVTM and ANQGSEA. Here the CDR3 reads CNVEVPPADTQYF. The CDR3, as DNA: TGCAACGTTGAAGTCCCCCCCGCAGACACGCAGTATTTT.

For this clonotype: Because it lacks the conserved phenylalanine or tryptophan at the end, this CDR3 is likely a read error. The chain couples TRBV28 to TRBJ1-1, with a possible D match to TRBD1 (5 bases). This CDR3 has 16 amino acids. The V gene's germline CDR1 is MDHEN and CDR2 SYDVKM. Trimming cost V 3 bases and J 1 base, with 15 bases left between them. This chain's CDR3 is CASSFYGAFRNTEAFL. The CDR3 nucleotides read TGTGCCAGCAGTTTTTATGGGGCCTTCAGGAACACTGAAGCTTTCCTT.

This clonotype was seen once. The chain is built from TRBV30 and TRBJ1-2, with no clear D. The V gene's germline CDR1 is GTSNPN and CDR2 SVGIG (reference sequence). This CDR3 comprises 13 residues. V lost 1 base to trimming and J lost 4 bases, with 10 bases between them. CDR3 DNA sequence: TGTGCCTGGAGTGGGGCAGGACTCTATGGCTACACCTTC. This sequence encodes CAWSGAGLYGYTF.

In the case of this clonotype: Compared with germline, one end of the junction differs, possibly owing to a read error. This chain connects TRBV12-3 or TRBV12-4 to TRBJ2-3; D not certain. This CDR3 has 12 residues. CDR3: CASSLVQDMQYF. In DNA, the CDR3 is TGTGCCAGCAGTCTGGTCCAGGATATGCAGTATTTT.

Concerning this clonotype: Possible read error: a much larger clone is one base away. The rearrangement joins TRBV7-9 to TRBJ1-2; 8 bases match TRBD1. Germline V gene sequence: CDR1 SEHNR, CDR2 FQNEAQ (reference sequence). This CDR3 has 11 amino acids. Trimming took 10 bases from V and 10 from J; bases not matched to a gene: 8. The CDR3 coding sequence is TGTGCCACCCTGACAGGGGATGTCTACACCTTC. As protein: CATLTGDVYTF.

The chain has TRBV10-3 and TRBJ1-1; D gene uncertain. The CDR3 sequence is 14 residues long. Germline CDR1 ENHRY, CDR2 SYGVKD. V gave up 2 bases and J gave up 12 bases, with 19 bases separating them. The CDR3 region has the DNA TGTGCCATCAGTGAGCCCCTCCGGGAGTCTCAAACTTTCTTT. Translating gives CAISEPLRESQTFF.

Concerning this clonotype: One end of the junction varies from germline; a read error may be responsible. The CDR3 sequence is CSVLRETYTEAFF. The CDR3 DNA follows: TGCAGCGTTTTGCGGGAAACCTACACTGAGGCTTTCTTC. The chain uses TRBV29-1 and TRBJ1-1; D not certain. CDR1 and CDR2 from the germline V gene are SQVTM and ANQGSEA. This CDR3 has 13 residues.

This chain uses TRBV10-2 with TRBJ2-5, with 7 bases lining up with TRBD2. CDR1 and CDR2 from the germline V gene are WSHSY and SAAADI. The CDR3 spans 17 residues. V lost 6 bases and J lost 4; bases outside the gene matches: 17. CDR3 nucleotides: TGCGCCAGCAGATCTGGGATTCGACACGGGAGGCCAGAGACCCAGTACTTC. Amino acids: CASRSGIRHGRPETQYF.

The rearrangement uses TRBV12-3 or TRBV12-4 and TRBJ1-6; tentative D call: TRBD1 (5 bases). V lost 10 bases and J 9 bases, leaving 25 bases between the germline ends. CDR3 size: 16 residues. CDR3 coding DNA: TGTGCCAACGGACCCGGTAGGGGCAAGACTAGTTCACCCCTCCACTTT. This gives the protein CANGPGRGKTSSPLHF.

As concerns this clonotype: This may be a read error, as it is one base from a much larger clone. This chain uses TRBV10-2 with TRBJ2-3, with TRBD2 matching 12 bases. CDR1 and CDR2 (germline): WSHSY, SAAADI. The CDR3 totals 17 residues. The CDR3 loop reads CASSEAKGLAGPDMQYF. The CDR3 bases are TGCGCCAGCAGTGAGGCGAAGGGACTAGCGGGTCCAGATATGCAGTATTTT.

The CDR3 DNA sequence: TGCACTGCGGGTAGCGGGGCCAACCAAGAGACCCAGTACTTC. It specifies CTAGSGANQETQYF. The chain is built from TRBV20-1 and TRBJ2-5, with 8 nucleotides matching TRBD2. Germline V CDR1 and CDR2: DFQATT, SNEGSKA (reference sequence). The CDR3 totals 14 residues.

This chain links TRBV11-2 with TRBJ2-1; D remains unclear. V gave up 2 bases and J gave up 3 bases, with 14 bases separating them. This CDR3 has 16 amino acids. CDR1 is SGHAT, CDR2 FQNNGV, per germline. CDR3 sequence (DNA): TGTGCCAGCAGCTTATATTGGTGCAGCAACTACAATGAGCAGTTCTTC. The encoded protein is CASSLYWCSNYNEQFF.

In regard to this clonotype: The CDR3 end shows no conserved phenylalanine or tryptophan, and so a read error is likely. The chain joins TRBV6-5 to TRBJ2-1; D perhaps matches TRBD1 (6 bases). Germline CDR1 is MNHEY and CDR2 is SVGAGI. This CDR3 spans 14 amino acids. With 2 bases removed from V and 8 bases from J, the gap between germline ends came to 13 bases. The CDR3 bases are TGTGCCAGCAGTTACGGGCAGGGGACCGATGAGCAGTTCCTC. Amino acid sequence: CASSYGQGTDEQFL.

As regards this clonotype: One junction end does not reproduce the germline sequence, and a read error may be involved. The chain uses TRBV5-5 and TRBJ2-7, with 8 bases identical to TRBD1. The CDR3 contains 14 residues. CDR1 is SGHKS, CDR2 YYEKEE, per germline (reference sequence). CDR3 coding DNA: TGTGCCAGCAACACCGGGACAGGCCCCTACGAGCATTACTTC. The encoded protein is CASNTGTGPYEHYF.

Many counts were recorded for this clonotype. V gene TRBV19 combines with J gene TRBJ2-7; no clear D gene. CDR3 length equals 13 residues. Trimming pared 1 base from V and 3 bases from J, leaving 7 bases between. Germline V CDR1 and CDR2: LNHDA, SQIVND (reference sequence). The CDR3 DNA is TGTGCCAGTAGTATAGGACTGAACTACGAGCAGTACTTC. Amino acid sequence: CASSIGLNYEQYF.